The clone carrying this TCR beta chain was seen ten or more times. These data come from a study of sequential checkpoint blockade in melanoma. Across the study: Both treatment sequences were followed by maintenance nivolumab.

Germline loops: CDR1 SGHNT, CDR2 YENEEA. This CDR3 is built from 15 residues. J gave up 4 bases and V 5 bases, and 9 bases lay outside the gene matches. Libraries were prepared by immunoSEQ multiplex PCR; TCRdb keeps only in-frame clonotypes and omits some of them. The table includes around 10,000 clones, more than 25% detected once. Noted treatment: randomized to nivolumab then ipilimumab (arm A) or the reverse (arm B). Patients had received no earlier DNA-damaging chemotherapy. The input for sequencing was tumor tissue (inferred from file names), taken from a patient given nivolumab and ipilimumab in sequence. This TCR came from a human donor with melanoma. The chain employs TRBV11-3 and TRBJ2-5; 8 bases match TRBD1. The CDR3: CASSPQTGVVETQYF. Written as DNA, the CDR3 is TGTGCCAGCAGCCCGCAGACAGGGGTAGTAGAGACCCAGTACTTC.